This note documents a single TCR beta chain sequence. Its antigen remains unidentified. The data originate from a study of response to subunit inactivated influenza vaccine. TCRdb reprocessed the RT-PCR reads with MiXCR, giving one entry per CDR3 protein. The sample yields hundreds of thousands of distinct CDR3 sequences, around 15% seen once. The CDR3 length is 15 residues. Germline-derived CDR1 and CDR2 are ENHRY and SYGVKD. The V end was cut by 2 bases, the J end by 0 bases, with 11 bases between. Study results and limitations: That few new T cells are recruited by each seasonal influenza vaccination was the authors' suggestion.

The genes are TRBV10-3 and TRBJ2-7, with a possible D match to TRBD1 (5 bases). The material sequenced was PBMCs from blood, taken 14 days before vaccination. This clonotype was obtained from a man aged 50-60 years who received an inactivated influenza vaccine. The CDR3: CAISEGAAHSYEQYF. CDR3 in DNA: TGTGCCATCAGTGAGGGGGCGGCCCACTCCTACGAGCAGTACTTC.